Listed here are 9 T cell receptor beta chains from one sample, sequenced in a study of cytomegalovirus exposure and HLA in healthy donors. Vbeta (60) and Jbeta (13) primers were used in the PCR. Method: immunoSEQ multiplex PCR; TCRdb's copy keeps in-frame clones and lacks some. Of over 150,000 clones listed, around 80% are singletons. Specimen: PBMCs. These receptors all stem from a woman aged 55-75 years in good health and CMV-seropositive.

The V gene is TRBV14, the J gene TRBJ1-1; the D gene is possibly TRBD1 (6 bases). The ends were cut back, 6 bases at V and 1 base at J, with 9 bases in the middle. Per the germline V gene, CDR1 is SGHDN and CDR2 is FVKESK. The CDR3 sequence is 13 residues long. The CDR3 protein is CASSQGTNTEAFF. In DNA, the CDR3 is TGTGCCAGCAGTCAGGGGACGAACACTGAAGCTTTCTTT.

The rearrangement joins TRBV7-2 to TRBJ2-7; D call uncertain. V lost 5 bases, J lost 2 bases, and 7 bases lay in between. The CDR3 spans 12 residues. CDR1 SGHTA and CDR2 FQGNSA come from the germline V gene. The CDR3 DNA reads as TGTGCCAGCAGCCCCTTAACCTACGAGCAGTACTTC. Amino acids: CASSPLTYEQYF. The variable domain in full, completed from reference TRBV7-2 and TRBJ2-7, reads GAGVSQSPSNKVTEKGKDVELRCDPISGHTALYWYRQSLGQGLEFLIYFQGNSAPDKSGLPSDRFSAERTGGSVSTLTIQRTQQEDSAVYLCASSPLTYEQYFGPGTRLTVT.

The chain links TRBV5-6 to TRBJ2-3, with 8 positions matching TRBD2. This CDR3 has 13 amino acids. Trimming removed 0 bases from V and 12 bases from J; junction bases left unmatched: 6. In germline, CDR1 is SGHDT, CDR2 YYEEEE. The CDR3 loop is CASSLGLAGVQYF. The CDR3 DNA is TGTGCCAGCAGCTTGGGGCTAGCGGGTGTACAGTATTTT.

The chain employs TRBV7-8 and TRBJ2-2; 15 bases are a match to TRBD2. V dropped 2 bases and J dropped 8; count of bases not matched to a gene: 6. The CDR3 has 17 amino acids. The germline gives CDR1 SGHVS, CDR2 FQNEAQ. CDR3 in amino acids: CASSLSGTSGRRGELFF. DNA of the CDR3: TGTGCCAGCAGCTTATCCGGGACTAGCGGGAGGAGGGGGGAGCTGTTTTTT.

V usage is TRBV4-1 and J usage is TRBJ1-2, with TRBD1 matching over 7 bases. In germline, CDR1 is MGHRA, CDR2 YSYEKL. The CDR3 runs 16 residues. The junction had 7 bases not matched to a gene; V was cut back by 1 base and J by 2 bases. The CDR3 sequence: CASSQVGTAANYGYTF. CDR3 coding DNA: TGCGCCAGCAGCCAAGTCGGGACAGCAGCCAACTATGGCTACACCTTC.

This clone was detected only once. The chain combines TRBV28 with TRBJ1-3, with TRBD1 identical over 8 bases. The ends lost 5 bases at V and 3 bases at J; junction bases unmatched: 6. Germline V gene data show CDR1 as MDHEN and CDR2 as SYDVKM. The CDR3 runs 15 residues. This CDR3 is CASSPNRGNGNTIYF. In DNA form, the CDR3 reads TGTGCCAGCAGTCCAAACAGGGGGAATGGAAACACCATATATTTT.

This rearrangement joins TRBV2 to TRBJ1-1; D remains unclear. The CDR3 spans 14 residues. V dropped 2 bases and J dropped 0 bases, with 7 bases sitting between them. CDR1 is SNHLY and CDR2 is FYNNEI in the germline V gene. CDR3 DNA sequence: TGTGCCAGCAGTGAACTGGGCATGAACACTGAAGCTTTCTTT. It specifies CASSELGMNTEAFF.

The chain is built from TRBV5-6 and TRBJ2-3; tentative D call: TRBD1 (6 bases). Germline-derived CDR1 and CDR2 are SGHDT and YYEEEE. V was trimmed by 2 bases and J by 3 bases, leaving 7 bases between them. The CDR3 has 13 residues. The CDR3 reads CASSFQGTDTQYF. CDR3 bases: TGTGCCAGCAGCTTTCAGGGGACAGATACGCAGTATTTT.

The table lists this clone with many counts. Other DNA sequences in the sample encode the same CDR3. The rearrangement joins TRBV4-3 to TRBJ1-1, with D hard to call. Trimming stripped 0 bases from V and 1 base from J, with 9 bases between. The CDR3 has 15 amino acids. The germline V gene encodes CDR1 LGHNA and CDR2 YSLEER. CDR3 sequence: CASSQDYSGNTEAFF. CDR3 in DNA: TGCGCCAGCAGCCAAGATTATTCCGGGAACACTGAAGCTTTCTTT.